This T cell receptor (beta chain) was observed in a study of tissue T cells after allogeneic stem cell transplantation. Study-level findings and limits: Limitations included a small, clinically heterogeneous cohort and limited sampling depth. Across patients, clones rarely overlapped, yet motif clusters were shared tissue-specifically.

The time point denotes: mouse harvest day 7 after allogeneic transplant. Tail vein injection delivered 10^7 T-cell-depleted bone marrow cells and 10^6 splenic CD5+ T cells. Sequencing was performed with immunoSEQ multiplex PCR; in TCRdb, only in-frame clones are kept and a portion is missing. Of about 5,000 clones listed, 40% to 60% are singletons. CDR3 length equals 15 residues. Looked up from germline, CDR1 is KGHPV and CDR2 is FQNQEV (reference sequence). V lost 3 bases and J lost 4; bases outside the gene matches: 5. Notes on this clone: The antigen is undetermined. All gene names here are mouse names. The CDR3 end falls 1 residue outside the read, so it is completed with the germline J gene.

Sequencing used gut tissue. V and J are TRBV26 and TRBJ1-4, with 7 bases fitting TRBD1. The clonotype comes from a female BALB/c mouse given C57BL/6 T cells with graft-versus-host disease after an allogeneic hematopoietic cell transplant. CDR3 protein: CASSLSGTVNERLFF. The CDR3 DNA, read in part, is TGTGCCAGCAGTCTCTCCGGGACAGTCAACGAAAGATTATTT.